The 28 T cell receptor beta chains reported below all come from one sample, sequenced in a study of Ad26.COV2.S vaccination and SARS-CoV-2 variants. TCRdb's copy holds only in-frame clones and misses some; the assay was immunoSEQ multiplex PCR. The top ten hold 5.9% of the sample, which has 180,000 or so clones, about 83% seen once. Sequences were derived from peripheral blood, sampled after recovery from COVID-19. The receptor set was obtained from a human donor who had recovered from COVID-19.

The chain links TRBV5-1 to TRBJ1-1; a weak D match, TRBD1 (5 bases). Germline V gives CDR1 SGHRS, CDR2 YFSETQ. V gave up 7 bases and J gave up 5 bases, with 21 bases separating them. The CDR3 has 15 residues. CDR3 coding DNA: TGCGCCAGCCGGCTGGGGACCCAGGGTGGAACTGAAGCTTTCTTT. This encodes CASRLGTQGGTEAFF.

This clone has just a few counts. The gene calls are TRBV7-9 and TRBJ2-2; D tentatively fits TRBD1 or TRBD2 (6 bases each). This CDR3 is 13 amino acids long. The V end was cut by 1 base, the J end by 11 bases, with 11 bases between. Germline V gene data show CDR1 as SEHNR and CDR2 as FQNEAQ (reference sequence). In DNA form, the CDR3 reads TGTGCCAGCAGCTTAGGGGGGGCCAAAGAGCTGTTTTTT. Its translation: CASSLGGAKELFF.

The chain has TRBV12-5 and TRBJ2-5; TRBD2 agrees at 10 bases. Per the germline V gene, CDR1 is LGHNT and CDR2 is FRNRAP. After removal of 2 bases from V and 5 bases from J, the junction contained 2 bases not matched to a gene. The CDR3 contains 14 residues. CDR3 protein: CASGLRAGGETQYF. CDR3 DNA sequence: TGTGCTAGTGGTTTGCGAGCGGGAGGGGAGACCCAGTACTTC.

This clone was picked up one time. The rearrangement links TRBV19 to TRBJ2-7; 14 nucleotides agree with TRBD2. This CDR3 has 19 residues. V lost 8 bases and J lost 4; bases outside the gene matches: 19. Germline values: CDR1 LNHDA, CDR2 SQIVND (reference sequence). CDR3 protein: CASSEIAGGWTSGRYEQYF. The CDR3 bases are TGTGCCAGTTCCGAAATTGCCGGGGGGTGGACTAGCGGGAGGTACGAGCAGTACTTC.

This clone was counted a few times. The chain joins TRBV27 to TRBJ2-3; D remains unclear. The V gene's germline CDR1 is MNHEY and CDR2 SMNVEV (reference sequence). Trimming left V 0 bases short and J 2 bases short, with 15 bases between. The CDR3 sequence is 17 residues long. The CDR3 nucleotides read TGTGCCAGCAGTTTATCCCCCACTGGACCTAACACAGATACGCAGTATTTT. Protein: CASSLSPTGPNTDTQYF.

Details on this clone: A clone one base away is much larger, so this may be a read error. The chain uses TRBV7-8 and TRBJ1-1, with D maybe TRBD1 (5 bases). The germline V gene has CDR1 SGHVS and CDR2 FQNEAQ. V shed 4 bases and J shed 0 bases, with 9 bases lying between them. CDR3 size: 14 residues. CDR3 region: CASSSTALNTEAFF. CDR3 bases: TGTGCCAGCAGCTCGACAGCTTTGAACACTGAAGCTTTCTTT. Complete variable domain (other parts from reference TRBV7-8 and TRBJ1-1): GAGVSQSPRYKVAKRGQDVALRCDPISGHVSLFWYQQALGQGPEFLTYFQNEAQLDKSGLPSDRFFAERPEGSVSTLKIQRTQQEDSAVYLCASSSTALNTEAFFGQGTRLTVV.

The chain employs TRBV7-4 and TRBJ1-5; a weak D match, TRBD1 (5 bases). CDR1 and CDR2 (germline): SGHVT, SQSDAQ. The V end lost 5 bases, the J end lost 0 bases, and 23 bases lay between the germline ends. This CDR3 has 19 amino acids. As DNA, the CDR3 is TGTGCCAGCAGCCCCCAATCCATGGCAGGGACCTATAGCAATCAGCCCCAGCATTTT. Translation: CASSPQSMAGTYSNQPQHF.

This rearrangement joins TRBV20-1 to TRBJ2-7; D ambiguous. From germline, CDR1 is DFQATT and CDR2 SNEGSKA (reference sequence). This CDR3 comprises 11 residues. V was clipped by 5 bases and J by 4 bases, with 9 bases between them. The CDR3 loop is CSAPFPYEQYF. CDR3 coding DNA: TGCAGTGCTCCCTTCCCGTACGAGCAGTACTTC.

V usage is TRBV4-2 and J usage is TRBJ2-7; no firm D call. Trimming removed 3 bases at V and 6 bases at J, with 12 bases between. This CDR3 contains 13 residues. Germline values: CDR1 LGHNA, CDR2 YNFKEQ. CDR3: CASSQERNSEQYF. The CDR3 nucleotides read TGTGCCAGCAGCCAGGAGAGGAACAGCGAGCAGTACTTC.

The chain joins TRBV5-1 to TRBJ2-5, with D perhaps being TRBD1 or TRBD2 (5 bases each). Trimming removed 2 bases from V and 5 bases from J, with 16 bases in between. This CDR3 is 15 amino acids long. CDR1 is SGHRS, CDR2 YFSETQ, per germline. The CDR3 nucleotides read TGCGCCAGCAGCTTTAATCCCGGGGCCTTGGAGACCCAGTACTTC. Its translation: CASSFNPGALETQYF. Together with reference TRBV5-1 and TRBJ2-5, the CDR3 gives the full variable domain: KAGVTQTPRYLIKTRGQQVTLSCSPISGHRSVSWYQQTPGQGLQFLFEYFSETQRNKGNFPGRFSGRQFSNSRSEMNVSTLELGDSALYLCASSFNPGALETQYFGPGTRLLVL.

The CDR3 region has the DNA TGTGCCAGCAGCCAAGACTTTTTGGGGAAACAAGAGACCCAGTACTTC. It encodes CASSQDFLGKQETQYF. This chain uses TRBV3-1 (or the pseudogene TRBV3-2) with TRBJ2-5; D gene ambiguous. The V end lost 0 bases, the J end lost 2 bases, and 13 bases lay between the germline ends. CDR1 LGHDT and CDR2 YNNKEL come from the germline V gene (reference sequence). The CDR3 length is 16 residues.

The chain couples TRBV3-1 (or the pseudogene TRBV3-2) to TRBJ1-6; 11 nucleotides match TRBD1. Per the germline V gene, CDR1 is LGHDT and CDR2 is YNNKEL (reference sequence). Unmatched junction bases numbered 2, after V lost 2 bases and J lost 8 bases. The CDR3 sequence is 15 residues long. CDR3 nucleotide sequence: TGTGCCAGCAGCCAACTGGGACAGGGGGATTCACCCCTCCACTTT. The encoded protein is CASSQLGQGDSPLHF.

The count of this clone is one. The CDR3 reads CASSYSSSGNEQFF. Here the CDR3 DNA reads TGTGCCAGCAGTTACTCGTCTAGCGGGAATGAGCAGTTCTTC. The genes are TRBV6-6 and TRBJ2-1; 8 bases fit TRBD2. This CDR3 is built from 14 residues. Trimming removed 0 bases from V and 7 bases from J; junction bases left unmatched: 2. Germline CDR1 and CDR2: MNHNY and SVGAGI (reference sequence).

Notes on this clone: Additional DNA sequences in this sample encode the identical CDR3. The chain joins TRBV29-1 to TRBJ1-1, with D possibly matching TRBD1 (5 bases). CDR1 is SQVTM, CDR2 ANQGSEA, per germline. The length of the CDR3 is 12 residues. With 4 bases removed from V and 0 bases from J, the gap between germline ends came to 6 bases. The CDR3 is CSVGQLNTEAFF. Here the CDR3 DNA reads TGCAGCGTTGGACAGTTGAACACTGAAGCTTTCTTT.

The V and J genes are TRBV5-1 and TRBJ2-3, with 8 positions matching TRBD1. CDR1 and CDR2 from the germline V gene are SGHRS and YFSETQ. J lost 6 bases, V lost 0 bases, and 3 bases had no gene match. This CDR3 has 14 residues. CDR3 DNA sequence: TGCGCCAGCAGCTTGGAGACAGGGGCGGATACGCAGTATTTT. It specifies CASSLETGADTQYF. Complete variable domain (other parts from reference TRBV5-1 and TRBJ2-3): KAGVTQTPRYLIKTRGQQVTLSCSPISGHRSVSWYQQTPGQGLQFLFEYFSETQRNKGNFPGRFSGRQFSNSRSEMNVSTLELGDSALYLCASSLETGADTQYFGPGTRLTVL.

The chain combines TRBV3-1 (or the pseudogene TRBV3-2) with TRBJ2-7; D perhaps matches TRBD1 (6 bases). The CDR3 contains 15 residues. Germline V gene lookup returns CDR1 LGHDT and CDR2 YNNKEL (reference sequence). V shed 2 bases and J shed 6 bases, with 17 bases lying between them. CDR3 in amino acids: CASSQSPGQSGEQYF. The CDR3 nucleotides read TGTGCCAGCAGCCAAAGCCCCGGACAGTCAGGCGAGCAGTACTTC.

A single count supports this clone. The V gene is TRBV19, the J gene TRBJ2-1, with 10 bases aligning to TRBD1. V was clipped by 3 bases and J by 8 bases; unmatched bases: 7. Looked up from germline, CDR1 is LNHDA and CDR2 is SQIVND (reference sequence). This CDR3 region has 15 residues. CDR3 in amino acids: CASSISGTGEYEQFF. The CDR3 region has the DNA TGTGCCAGTAGTATTTCCGGGACAGGGGAATATGAGCAGTTCTTC. The variable domain in full, completed from reference TRBV19 and TRBJ2-1, reads DGGITQSPKYLFRKEGQNVTLSCEQNLNHDAMYWYRQDPGQGLRLIYYSQIVNDFQKGDIAEGYSVSREKKESFPLTVTSAQKNPTAFYLCASSISGTGEYEQFFGPGTRLTVL.

CDR3 DNA sequence: TGTGCCAGCAGTTACCGACAGAATAAGGGGTATGGCTACACCTTC. This sequence encodes CASSYRQNKGYGYTF. V and J are TRBV6-5 and TRBJ1-2, with D possibly TRBD1 on 5 matching bases. CDR1 is MNHEY and CDR2 is SVGAGI in the germline V gene. This CDR3 has 15 residues. Trimming left V 2 bases short and J 5 bases short, with 15 bases between.

The chain couples TRBV10-3 to TRBJ2-1; D possibly uses TRBD1 or TRBD2 (5 bases each). The length of the CDR3 is 17 residues. CDR1 is ENHRY and CDR2 is SYGVKD in the germline V gene. V shed 0 bases and J shed 2 bases, with 14 bases lying between them. The CDR3 DNA sequence: TGTGCCATCAGTGAGTCGACCGGGGCAAGGGCCTACAATGAGCAGTTCTTC. Residues: CAISESTGARAYNEQFF.

V usage is TRBV6-5 and J usage is TRBJ2-1, with 8 bases fitting TRBD1. V dropped 4 bases and J dropped 3; count of bases not matched to a gene: 5. CDR1 MNHEY and CDR2 SVGAGI come from the germline V gene. This CDR3 has 15 residues. The CDR3 nucleotides read TGTGCCAGCAGTTCGGGACAGGCTCACTACAATGAGCAGTTCTTC. Translating it yields CASSSGQAHYNEQFF.

The chain carries TRBV11-3 and TRBJ2-1, with 8 bases identical to TRBD2. V was clipped by 1 base and J by 7 bases; unmatched bases: 9. From germline, CDR1 is SGHNT and CDR2 YENEEA. CDR3 length: 16 residues. CDR3 in DNA: TGTGCCAGCAGCTTAGCTTTAAGCGGGAGTAGGAATGAGCAGTTCTTC. Its translation is CASSLALSGSRNEQFF.

This sequence joins TRBV19 and TRBJ2-5; D may be TRBD1 (6 bases). Germline assignment: CDR1 LNHDA and CDR2 SQIVND (reference sequence). With 1 base removed from V and 2 bases from J, the gap between germline ends came to 11 bases. This CDR3 comprises 15 residues. The CDR3 protein is CASSIVAGEQETQYF. CDR3 nucleotide sequence: TGTGCCAGTAGTATAGTGGCAGGGGAGCAAGAGACCCAGTACTTC.

The chain employs TRBV6-5 and TRBJ1-2; no definite D call. V was trimmed by 5 bases and J by 3 bases, leaving 10 bases between them. The length of the CDR3 is 13 residues. Looked up from germline, CDR1 is MNHEY and CDR2 is SVGAGI. The CDR3: CASSTGSHYGYTF. The CDR3 DNA reads TGTGCCAGCAGTACCGGCAGCCACTATGGCTACACCTTC.

This chain's CDR3 is CASSSPNEQFF. CDR3 coding DNA: TGTGCCAGCAGCTCTCCCAATGAGCAGTTCTTC. The genes are TRBV12-3 or TRBV12-4 and TRBJ2-1, with D uncertain. The V end was cut by 6 bases, the J end by 6 bases, with 6 bases between. The CDR3 has 11 residues.

The chain links TRBV7-9 to TRBJ2-5, with D maybe TRBD2 (5 bases). From germline, CDR1 is SEHNR and CDR2 FQNEAQ (reference sequence). The CDR3 has 13 residues. Between the trimmed V and J ends, which lost 1 base and 5 bases, there was a span of 8 bases. In nucleotides, the CDR3 is TGTGCCAGCAGCTTAGAACTAGGGGAGACCCAGTACTTC. Its translation is CASSLELGETQYF. The whole variable domain, remainder taken from reference TRBV7-9 and TRBJ2-5, is DTGVSQNPRHKITKRGQNVTFRCDPISEHNRLYWYRQTLGQGPEFLTYFQNEAQLEKSRLLSDRFSAERPKGSFSTLEIQRTEQGDSAMYLCASSLELGETQYFGPGTRLLVL.

This clone was recorded once. The genes are TRBV5-1 and TRBJ2-1, with 7 bases aligning to TRBD2. J gave up 2 bases and V 2 bases, and 7 bases lay outside the gene matches. This CDR3 comprises 16 residues. Germline assignment: CDR1 SGHRS and CDR2 YFSETQ. The CDR3 DNA follows: TGCGCCAGCAGCTTAGGCGGGAGAGGGCCCTACAATGAGCAGTTCTTC. It codes for CASSLGGRGPYNEQFF.

The J gene is TRBJ1-2, the V gene TRBV6-5; D is unclear. Germline V gene lookup returns CDR1 MNHEY and CDR2 SVGAGI. V dropped 2 bases and J dropped 5 bases, with 15 bases sitting between them. The CDR3 extends over 15 amino acids. This CDR3 reads CASSYSPFGEYGYTF. The CDR3 DNA reads as TGTGCCAGCAGTTACAGTCCCTTCGGAGAGTATGGCTACACCTTC.

This chain connects TRBV6-5 to TRBJ1-1; weak D call: TRBD1 (6 bases). V was pared by 5 bases and J by 2 bases, with 9 bases between. CDR1 MNHEY and CDR2 SVGAGI come from the germline V gene. The CDR3 runs to 13 residues. The CDR3 DNA reads as TGTGCCAGCAGTCGGACAGCTAACACTGAAGCTTTCTTT. Its translation: CASSRTANTEAFF.